This paragraph covers one T cell receptor (beta chain) sequence. This clone was recorded a few times. There is no known antigen for this receptor. One base away there is no much larger clone; base qualities are not given. The data stem from a study of shared clonotypes between healthy human individuals (TCRdb year 2020). With regard to the full study: Three men and two women, aged 18 to 49 years, made up the cohort. Blood TCR repertoires of roughly 5 healthy adults were deeply sequenced to estimate repertoire size and the extent of clonotype sharing between individuals. For each donor, three plates each were used for CD4 naive and CD4 memory, two plates were used for CD8 naive, and one plate was used for CD8 memory. To increase sequencing depth and limit assay-specific biases, TCR repertoire library preparation and sequencing were carried out by different laboratories using diverse techniques. Leukapheresis yielded between about 0.85 and 10 billion PBMCs per donor.

Donors were healthy HIV-negative adults with no recently reported acute infections or vaccinations. Every donor was a Caucasian adult residing in Nashville, Tennessee, USA. CD8 memory samples were composed of magnetically selected CD45RO+ cells combined with CCR7-negative CD45RA+ effector memory (TemRA) cells. Blood was collected by leukapheresis, and PBMCs were isolated by Ficoll-Histopaque density gradient centrifugation and then cryopreserved in liquid nitrogen vapor phase. Analytical flow cytometry was used to check the purity and quantity of each magnetically sorted T cell population. Genomic DNA was isolated from each sorted fraction and quantified by UV absorbance on a Nanodrop 2000c. Beyond this particular receptor, the publication reports: Sampling was restricted to blood, and TCR repertoires in tissues likely differ from the TCR repertoires found in blood. Naive subsets generally had larger estimated clonotype richness than memory subsets. Across four donors, approximately 5% of naive CD4, 3% to 4% of naive CD8, 2% to 2.5% of memory CD4, and 0.4% to 0.45% of memory CD8 clonotypes were shared. Clonotypes shared by all four sorted-subset donors showed higher generation probabilities than non-shared clonotypes. Because the study included a small number of donors, the genetic and exposure-history diversity represented was limited. Incomplete sequencing was indicated by rarefaction of sorted-subset datasets, despite the large sequencing depth. Based on pairwise subsampling, the degree of clonotype sharing among donors was expected to be affected by sequencing depth.

TCR CDR3 regions were amplified from genomic DNA by multiplex PCR using the deep immunoSEQ assay. Genomic DNA extracted from each cell subset was distributed evenly over all wells of several immunoSEQ 96-well plates, and each plate served as one replicate. For sorted subsets, each replicate PCR was loaded with 200 ng genomic DNA, equivalent to 32,000 or so T cell genomes. The purified libraries were quantified using a Qubit 3.0 fluorometer, sized with a Bioanalyzer 2100, and then quantified again using the KAPA Library Quantification kit. A separate single-read 150-cycle Illumina NextSeq 550 flow cell was used to sequence each immunoSEQ 96-well plate. Under the source paper's analysis protocol: Because only junctional sequences without quality scores were contained in the immunoSEQ output, filtering matching that applied to full-length reads could not be performed. Sequences were annotated with PyIR, a Python wrapper for IgBLAST v1.9, using IMGT germline references to assign V/J genes and CDR3. Reads were removed for weak V/J assignments (E-value above 1e-6), missing CDR3, stop codons, out-of-frame junctions, or ambiguous translated residues. V3J clonotypes were defined as sequences sharing an identical inferred V gene, J gene, and CDR3 amino acid sequence. Percentage overlap between repertoires was computed as shared unique clonotypes divided by the size of the smaller repertoire. RTK rarefaction, the Chao1 estimator, and Recon v2.1 estimates of unobserved clonotypes were used to assess repertoire richness. Generation probabilities for all TCRbeta clonotypes obtained by the gDNA method from a handful of donors were computed using OLGA. The source is immuneACCESS, and TCRdb retained only in-frame sequences with V and J called. Part of the clones is not carried over; for the studies checked, unresolved V genes explain less than half of this, and the remainder is unexplained. The V and J calls and clone size come from that table; D and trimming were worked out from the DNA. Here the sample has roughly 76,000 clones; 62% occur a single time. The ten largest clonotypes hold around 52% of the sample.

V loses 8 bases of germline sequence and J loses 7 bases, and the interval between the two ends is 6 bases. The CDR3, cysteine through phenylalanine, is 10 amino acids long. Only the CDR3 portion is preserved as DNA: 30 bases, with reading frame beginning at the first base. From a lookup of the germline V gene, CDR1 and CDR2 are MGHDK and SYGVNS. The sequence was collected from a man aged 30-40 years in good health. The sequenced material came from memory CD8+ T cells sorted from blood. This specimen's cell subset or site label, interpreted: CD45RO+ cells pooled with CCR7-negative TemRA cells. The V and J genes are TRBV25-1 and TRBJ2-1; the D gene is perhaps TRBD1, on 5 matching bases. Here the CDR3 is given as CASRQNEQFF. The nucleotides are TGTGCCAGCCGACAGAATGAGCAGTTCTTC.